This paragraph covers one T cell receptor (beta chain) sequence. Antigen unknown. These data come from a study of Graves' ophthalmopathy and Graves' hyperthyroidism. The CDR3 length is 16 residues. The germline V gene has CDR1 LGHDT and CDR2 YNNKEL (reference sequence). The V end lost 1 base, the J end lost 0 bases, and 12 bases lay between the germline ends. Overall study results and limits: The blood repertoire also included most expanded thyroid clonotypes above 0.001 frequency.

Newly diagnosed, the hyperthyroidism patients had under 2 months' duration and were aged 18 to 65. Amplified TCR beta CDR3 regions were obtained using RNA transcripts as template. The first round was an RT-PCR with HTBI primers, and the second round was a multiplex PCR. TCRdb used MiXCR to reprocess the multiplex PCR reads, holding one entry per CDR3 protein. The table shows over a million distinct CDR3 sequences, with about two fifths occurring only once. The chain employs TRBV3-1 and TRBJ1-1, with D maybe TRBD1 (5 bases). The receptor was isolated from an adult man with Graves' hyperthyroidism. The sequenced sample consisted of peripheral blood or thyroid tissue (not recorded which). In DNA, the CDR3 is TGTGCCAGCAGCCAAGCAGGGCGGGGGATGAACACTGAAGCTTTCTTT. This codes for CASSQAGRGMNTEAFF.